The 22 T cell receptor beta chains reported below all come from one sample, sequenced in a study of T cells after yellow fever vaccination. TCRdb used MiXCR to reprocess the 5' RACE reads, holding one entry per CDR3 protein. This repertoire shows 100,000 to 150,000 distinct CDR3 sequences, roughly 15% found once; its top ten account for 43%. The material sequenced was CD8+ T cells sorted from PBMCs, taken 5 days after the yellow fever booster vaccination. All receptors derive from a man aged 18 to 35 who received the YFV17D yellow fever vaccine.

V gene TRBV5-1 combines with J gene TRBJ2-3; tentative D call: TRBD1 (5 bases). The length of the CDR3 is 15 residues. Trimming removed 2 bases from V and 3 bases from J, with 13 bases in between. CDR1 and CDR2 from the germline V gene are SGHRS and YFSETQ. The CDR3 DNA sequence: TGCGCCAGCAGCTTCCCGGACACTTGGACAGATACGCAGTATTTT. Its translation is CASSFPDTWTDTQYF.

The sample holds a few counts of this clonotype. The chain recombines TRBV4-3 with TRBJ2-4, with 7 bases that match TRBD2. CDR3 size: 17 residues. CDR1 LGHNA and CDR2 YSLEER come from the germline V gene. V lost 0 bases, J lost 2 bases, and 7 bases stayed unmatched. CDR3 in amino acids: CASSQDLKGGTKNIQYF. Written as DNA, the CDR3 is TGCGCCAGCAGCCAAGATCTTAAGGGAGGGACCAAAAACATTCAGTACTTC.

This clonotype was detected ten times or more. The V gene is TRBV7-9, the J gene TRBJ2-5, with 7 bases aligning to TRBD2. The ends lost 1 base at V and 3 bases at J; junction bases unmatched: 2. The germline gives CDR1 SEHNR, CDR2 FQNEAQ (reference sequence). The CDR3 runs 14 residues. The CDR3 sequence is CASSLVAGEETQYF. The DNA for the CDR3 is TGTGCCAGCAGCTTAGTCGCGGGGGAAGAGACCCAGTACTTC.

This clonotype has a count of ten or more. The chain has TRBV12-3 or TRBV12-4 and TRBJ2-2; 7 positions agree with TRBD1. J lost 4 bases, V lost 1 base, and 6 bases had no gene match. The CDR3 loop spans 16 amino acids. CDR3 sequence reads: CASSLVHRGGTGELFF. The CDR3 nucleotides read TGTGCCAGCAGTTTAGTCCACAGGGGCGGCACCGGGGAGCTGTTTTTT.

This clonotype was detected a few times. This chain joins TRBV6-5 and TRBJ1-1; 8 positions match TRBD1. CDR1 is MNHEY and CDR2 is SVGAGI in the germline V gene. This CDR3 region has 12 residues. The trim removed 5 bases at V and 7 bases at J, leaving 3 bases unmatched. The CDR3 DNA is TGTGCCAGCAGTCACGACAGGGGTGAAGCTTTCTTT. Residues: CASSHDRGEAFF.

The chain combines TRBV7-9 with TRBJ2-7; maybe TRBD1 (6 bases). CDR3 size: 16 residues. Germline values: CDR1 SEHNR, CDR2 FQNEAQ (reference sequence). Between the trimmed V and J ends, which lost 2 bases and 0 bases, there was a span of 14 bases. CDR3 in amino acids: CASSLIRDTSSYEQYF. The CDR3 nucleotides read TGTGCCAGCAGCTTAATCCGGGACACAAGCTCCTACGAGCAGTACTTC.

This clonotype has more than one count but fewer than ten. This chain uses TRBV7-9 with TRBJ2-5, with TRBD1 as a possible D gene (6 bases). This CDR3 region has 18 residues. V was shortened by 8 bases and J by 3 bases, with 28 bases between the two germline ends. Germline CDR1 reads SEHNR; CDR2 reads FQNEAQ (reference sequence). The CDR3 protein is CASPPPGQKSPSEETQYF. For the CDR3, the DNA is TGTGCCAGCCCTCCTCCGGGACAAAAGTCCCCATCAGAAGAGACCCAGTACTTC. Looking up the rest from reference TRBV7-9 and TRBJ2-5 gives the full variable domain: DTGVSQNPRHKITKRGQNVTFRCDPISEHNRLYWYRQTLGQGPEFLTYFQNEAQLEKSRLLSDRFSAERPKGSFSTLEIQRTEQGDSAMYLCASPPPGQKSPSEETQYFGPGTRLLVL.

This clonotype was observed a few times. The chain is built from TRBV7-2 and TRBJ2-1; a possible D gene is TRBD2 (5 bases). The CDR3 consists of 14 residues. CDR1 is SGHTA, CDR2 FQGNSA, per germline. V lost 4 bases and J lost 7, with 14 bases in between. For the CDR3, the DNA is TGTGCCAGCAGCTCAGCGGTTCAGAGGAATGAGCAGTTCTTC. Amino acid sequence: CASSSAVQRNEQFF.

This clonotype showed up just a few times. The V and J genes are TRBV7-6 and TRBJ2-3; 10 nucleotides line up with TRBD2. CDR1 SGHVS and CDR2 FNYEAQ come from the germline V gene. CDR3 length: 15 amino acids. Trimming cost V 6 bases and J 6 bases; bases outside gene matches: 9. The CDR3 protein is CASSYLAGAGDTQYF. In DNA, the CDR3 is TGTGCCAGCAGTTATCTAGCGGGGGCGGGGGATACGCAGTATTTT.

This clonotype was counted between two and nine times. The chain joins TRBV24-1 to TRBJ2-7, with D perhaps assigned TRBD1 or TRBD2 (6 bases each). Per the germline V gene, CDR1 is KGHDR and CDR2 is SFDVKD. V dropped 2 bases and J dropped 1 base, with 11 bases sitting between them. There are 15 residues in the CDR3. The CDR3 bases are TGTGCCACCAGTGATTCCACAGGGAGGTCCTACGAGCAGTACTTC. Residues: CATSDSTGRSYEQYF.

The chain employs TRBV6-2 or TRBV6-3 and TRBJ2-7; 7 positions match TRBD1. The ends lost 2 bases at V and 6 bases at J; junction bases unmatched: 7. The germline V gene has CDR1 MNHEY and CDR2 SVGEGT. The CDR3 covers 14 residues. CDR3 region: CASSYETGDREQYV. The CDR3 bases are TGTGCCAGCAGTTACGAAACAGGGGATCGCGAGCAGTACGTC.

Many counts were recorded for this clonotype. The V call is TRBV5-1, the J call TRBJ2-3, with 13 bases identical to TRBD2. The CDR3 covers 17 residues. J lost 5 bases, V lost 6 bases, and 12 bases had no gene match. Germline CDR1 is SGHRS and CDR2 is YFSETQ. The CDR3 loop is CASTETSGGMYGDTQYF. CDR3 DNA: TGCGCCAGCACCGAGACTAGCGGGGGGATGTACGGAGATACGCAGTATTTT.

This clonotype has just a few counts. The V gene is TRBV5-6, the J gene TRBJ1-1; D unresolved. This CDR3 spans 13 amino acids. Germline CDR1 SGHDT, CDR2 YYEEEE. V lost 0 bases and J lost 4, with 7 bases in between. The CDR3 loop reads CASSLGAGTEAFF. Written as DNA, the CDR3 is TGTGCCAGCAGCTTGGGGGCGGGCACTGAAGCTTTCTTT.

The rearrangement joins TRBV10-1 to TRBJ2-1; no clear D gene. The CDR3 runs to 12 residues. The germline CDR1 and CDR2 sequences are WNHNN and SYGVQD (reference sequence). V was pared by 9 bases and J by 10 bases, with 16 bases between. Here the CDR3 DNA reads TGCGCCAGGGGAAGTAGAAGTCCGGAGCAGTTCTTC. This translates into CARGSRSPEQFF.

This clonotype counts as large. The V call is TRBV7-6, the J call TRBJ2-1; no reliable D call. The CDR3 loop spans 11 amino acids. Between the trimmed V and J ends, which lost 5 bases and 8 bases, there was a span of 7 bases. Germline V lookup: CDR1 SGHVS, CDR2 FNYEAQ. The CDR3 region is CASSPGYEQFF. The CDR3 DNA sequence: TGTGCCAGCAGCCCTGGGTATGAGCAGTTCTTC. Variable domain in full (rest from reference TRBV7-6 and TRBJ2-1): GAGVSQSPRYKVTKRGQDVALRCDPISGHVSLYWYRQALGQGPEFLTYFNYEAQQDKSGLPNDRFSAERPEGSISTLTIQRTEQRDSAMYRCASSPGYEQFFGPGTRLTVL.

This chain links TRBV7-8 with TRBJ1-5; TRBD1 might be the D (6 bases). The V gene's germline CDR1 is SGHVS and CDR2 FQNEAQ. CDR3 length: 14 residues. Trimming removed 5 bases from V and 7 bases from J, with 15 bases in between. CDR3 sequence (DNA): TGTGCCAGCAGCATTCGGGACATACTGCAGCCCCAGCATTTT. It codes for CASSIRDILQPQHF. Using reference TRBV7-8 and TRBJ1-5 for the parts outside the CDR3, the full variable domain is GAGVSQSPRYKVAKRGQDVALRCDPISGHVSLFWYQQALGQGPEFLTYFQNEAQLDKSGLPSDRFFAERPEGSVSTLKIQRTQQEDSAVYLCASSIRDILQPQHFGDGTRLSIL.

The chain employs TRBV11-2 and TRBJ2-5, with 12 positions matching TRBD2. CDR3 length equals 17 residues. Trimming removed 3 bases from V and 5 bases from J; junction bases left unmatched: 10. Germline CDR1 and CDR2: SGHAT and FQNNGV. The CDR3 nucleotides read TGTGCCAGCAGCTTGGGGACTAGCGGGTTTGTAAGCGAGACCCAGTACTTC. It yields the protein CASSLGTSGFVSETQYF.

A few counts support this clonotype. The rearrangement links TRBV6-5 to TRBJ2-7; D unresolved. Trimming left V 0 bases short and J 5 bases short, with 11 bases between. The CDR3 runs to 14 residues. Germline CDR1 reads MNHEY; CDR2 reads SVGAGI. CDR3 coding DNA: TGTGCCAGCAGTTACTCGACTTCAATTCACGAGCAGTACTTC. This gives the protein CASSYSTSIHEQYF.

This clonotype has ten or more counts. CDR3 residues: CASSLYGDTDTQYF. CDR3 DNA sequence: TGTGCCAGCAGCTTATACGGGGACACAGATACGCAGTATTTT. J is TRBJ2-3 and V is TRBV7-9; TRBD2 is a possible D gene (5 bases). Germline lookup yields CDR1 SEHNR and CDR2 FQNEAQ (reference sequence). CDR3 length: 14 residues. V was pared by 2 bases and J by 2 bases, with 8 bases between.

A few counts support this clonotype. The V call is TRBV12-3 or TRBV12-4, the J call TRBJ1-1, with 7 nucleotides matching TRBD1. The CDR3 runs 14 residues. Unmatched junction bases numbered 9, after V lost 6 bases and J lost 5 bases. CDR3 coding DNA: TGTGCCAGCAGAACCCTCCTGACAGGGACTGAAGCTTTCTTT. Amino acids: CASRTLLTGTEAFF.

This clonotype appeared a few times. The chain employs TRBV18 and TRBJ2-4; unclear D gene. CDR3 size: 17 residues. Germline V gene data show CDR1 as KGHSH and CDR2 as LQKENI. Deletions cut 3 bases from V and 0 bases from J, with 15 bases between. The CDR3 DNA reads TGTGCCAGCTCACCGTTGACCCGGCCCATAGCCAAAAACATTCAGTACTTC. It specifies CASSPLTRPIAKNIQYF.

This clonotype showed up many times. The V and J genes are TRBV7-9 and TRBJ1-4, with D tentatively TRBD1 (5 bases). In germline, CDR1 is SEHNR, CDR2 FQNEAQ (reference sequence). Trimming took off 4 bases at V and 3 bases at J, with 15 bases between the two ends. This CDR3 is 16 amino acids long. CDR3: CASSSGSRGANEKLFF. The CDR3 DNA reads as TGTGCCAGCAGCTCAGGGTCCCGCGGGGCTAATGAAAAACTGTTTTTT.